Reported below is one T cell receptor (beta chain). Trimming took 2 bases from V and 3 from J, leaving 5 bases between them. The germline V gene encodes CDR1 DFQATT and CDR2 SNEGSKA (reference sequence). The CDR3 extends over 11 amino acids. This entry comes from a study of T cell responses to AZD1222 COVID-19 vaccine. Looking at the study overall: Second-dose schedules of about 4 or about 12 weeks were combined.

Measured with immunoSEQ multiplex PCR; TCRdb has only the in-frame clones, and not every one. The sample carries some 94,000 clones, around 94% recorded once. The sequencing used peripheral blood, collected on day 0 of AZD1222 vaccination. The sequence derives from an adult in good health. The chain is built from TRBV20-1 and TRBJ2-7; D is undetermined. The CDR3 DNA reads as TGCAGTGCTAGACGAAACTACGAGCAGTACTTC. Its protein is CSARRNYEQYF.